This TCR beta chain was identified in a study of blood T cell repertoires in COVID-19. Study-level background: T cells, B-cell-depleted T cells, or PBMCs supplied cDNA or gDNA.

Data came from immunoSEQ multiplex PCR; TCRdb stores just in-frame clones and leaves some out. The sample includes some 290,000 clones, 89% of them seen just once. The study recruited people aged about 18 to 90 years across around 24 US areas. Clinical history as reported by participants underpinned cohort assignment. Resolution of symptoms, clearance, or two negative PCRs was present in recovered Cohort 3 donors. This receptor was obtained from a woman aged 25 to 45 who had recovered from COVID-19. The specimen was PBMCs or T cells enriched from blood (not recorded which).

The CDR3 protein is CSGGEADTEAFF. CDR3 nucleotide sequence: TGCAGCGGGGGTGAAGCGGACACTGAAGCTTTCTTT. V usage is TRBV29-1 and J usage is TRBJ1-1; D ambiguous. The CDR3 sequence is 12 residues long. Germline-derived CDR1 and CDR2 are SQVTM and ANQGSEA. Trimming removed 7 bases at V and 3 bases at J, with 12 bases between. Based on the CDR3 plus reference TRBV29-1 and TRBJ1-1, the full variable domain is SAVISQKPSRDICQRGTSLTIQCQVDSQVTMMFWYRQQPGQSLTLIATANQGSEATYESGFVIDKFPISRPNLTFSTLTVSNMSPEDSSIYLCSGGEADTEAFFGQGTRLTVV.